Listed below are T cell receptor beta chains from one sample, sequenced in a study of T-cell memory formation after mild COVID-19. TCRdb re-called the 5' RACE reads through MiXCR, storing one row per CDR3 protein. The table includes 400,000 to 550,000 distinct CDR3 sequences, around a quarter detected once. Sequenced input: PBMCs or a T cell subset sorted from them (not recorded which). The origin of the receptors is an adult woman who had mild COVID-19 (a few samples of this study predate the infection). Cell type and time point are not known. The CDR3 runs from the conserved cysteine through the conserved F or W. Each record gives: V gene, J gene, CDR3 protein.

TRBV7-2	TRBJ2-2	CASSSSSAGPRLESGELFF
TRBV2	TRBJ2-5	CASSVKSGTSKQTQYF
TRBV24-1	TRBJ2-2	CATSDWTVNTGELFF
TRBV15	TRBJ2-1	CATSRDPPGSYYNEQFF
TRBV5-1	TRBJ1-1	CASSLVAGVNTEAFF
TRBV7-2	TRBJ2-4	CASSLDQGTVKNIQYF
TRBV7-3	TRBJ1-1	CASSLTGQGNTEAFF
TRBV7-3	TRBJ2-5	CASSSTGGQETQYF
TRBV2	TRBJ2-1	CASMLLPGLAGDGYNEQFF
TRBV5-1	TRBJ2-6	CASTGGRTVNSGANVLTF
TRBV15	TRBJ2-7	CATSGTAYEQYF
TRBV7-9	TRBJ1-4	CASSSGDRRDATNEKLFF
TRBV24-1	TRBJ1-2	CATSSEEFYGYTF
TRBV4-2	TRBJ2-3	CASSQGLAGAEDTQYF
TRBV5-1	TRBJ1-1	CASSSGQGSDTEAFF
TRBV15	TRBJ2-5	CATSISGRDQETQYF
TRBV20-1	TRBJ1-2	CSARGQVYGYTF
TRBV18	TRBJ1-6	CASSPSTGTGNSPLHF
TRBV23-1	TRBJ1-5	CARTNQPQHF
TRBV14	TRBJ1-2	CASSQGVMRNYGYTF
TRBV5-6	TRBJ1-4	CASSLIGGIATNEKLFF
TRBV7-9	TRBJ1-1	CASSFSGGDTEAFF
TRBV6-2/TRBV6-3	TRBJ2-7	CASSYSRSSGEEQYF
TRBV7-9	TRBJ2-3	CASSFRRDRDPYTQYF
TRBV12-5	TRBJ2-7	CASGFPMYRTHSEQYF
TRBV6-2/TRBV6-3	TRBJ1-2	CASSNAGGPTYYGYTF
TRBV7-9	TRBJ1-5	CASSTTWDLKFGNSNQPQHF
TRBV9	TRBJ2-1	CASSVEGLFNEQFF
TRBV27	TRBJ1-6	CASSFSNSPLHF
TRBV7-6	TRBJ2-7	CASSLEQREGLDEQYF
TRBV7-9	TRBJ2-2	CASSLPAPRTGSIGELFF
TRBV5-1	TRBJ2-7	CASSSSPGLIYEQYF
TRBV12-3/TRBV12-4	TRBJ2-3	CASELYAGSDTQYF
TRBV28	TRBJ2-1	CASSQRLAGKNEQFF
TRBV4-2	TRBJ2-7	CASSQLSRDYEQYF
TRBV20-1	TRBJ2-3	CSARDWSGATDTQYF
TRBV19	TRBJ1-1	CASSLGRTPEAFF
TRBV7-2	TRBJ2-2	CASSRRTGNTGELFF
TRBV7-2	TRBJ1-6	CASSSSGTGNSPLHF
TRBV12-3/TRBV12-4	TRBJ2-3	CASSLAPAGGSDTQYF
TRBV7-9	TRBJ1-2	CASSLINYGYTF
TRBV7-2	TRBJ1-2	CAQSIGPNYGYTF
TRBV10-2	TRBJ1-1	CATRWGGENTEAFF
TRBV6-6	TRBJ2-1	CASSYGTRGDEQFF
TRBV29-1	TRBJ1-2	CSVEDLEQHYGYTF
TRBV4-2	TRBJ1-2	CASSQASTGGYGYTF
TRBV28	TRBJ1-2	CASSPGTGGGLYGYTF
TRBV5-1	TRBJ2-1	CASSLGRRLNEQFF
TRBV18	TRBJ2-5	CASSPPVAGIQETQYF
TRBV6-1	TRBJ2-7	CASSEETVTRYEQYF
TRBV20-1	TRBJ2-3	CSASGTMADTQYF
TRBV14	TRBJ1-1	CASSWGMNTEAFF
TRBV5-1	TRBJ2-3	CASSGSGQTTDTQYF
TRBV4-1	TRBJ2-3	CASSPFRGGHRDTDTQYF
TRBV12-3/TRBV12-4	TRBJ2-3	CASSPPPEDTQYF
TRBV3-1	TRBJ2-3	CASSQAGRGLAAITDTQYF
TRBV29-1	TRBJ2-1	CSVERDGREQFF
TRBV11-2	TRBJ2-1	CASSLWSGYEQFF
TRBV5-1	TRBJ2-1	CASSLATGTVFNEQFF